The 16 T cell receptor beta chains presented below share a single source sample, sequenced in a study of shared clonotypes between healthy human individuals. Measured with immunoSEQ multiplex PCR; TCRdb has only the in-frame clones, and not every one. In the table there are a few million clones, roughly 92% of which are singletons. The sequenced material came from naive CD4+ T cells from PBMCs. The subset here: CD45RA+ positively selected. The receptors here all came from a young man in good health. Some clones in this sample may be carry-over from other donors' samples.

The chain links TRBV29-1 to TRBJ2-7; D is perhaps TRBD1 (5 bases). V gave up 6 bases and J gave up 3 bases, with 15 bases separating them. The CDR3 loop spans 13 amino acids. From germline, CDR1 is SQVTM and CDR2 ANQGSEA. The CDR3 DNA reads TGCAGCGTCAAGGGGCGAGCCAGCTACGAGCAGTACTTC. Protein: CSVKGRASYEQYF.

The CDR3 DNA reads as TGTGCCAGCAGCACTATGGGACAGTTAAACGGAGATACGCAGTATTTT. It is translated as CASSTMGQLNGDTQYF. This chain connects TRBV27 to TRBJ2-3, with 7 bases lining up with TRBD1. V lost 6 bases and J lost 5; bases outside the gene matches: 14. The CDR3 consists of 16 residues. Per the germline V gene, CDR1 is MNHEY and CDR2 is SMNVEV (reference sequence).

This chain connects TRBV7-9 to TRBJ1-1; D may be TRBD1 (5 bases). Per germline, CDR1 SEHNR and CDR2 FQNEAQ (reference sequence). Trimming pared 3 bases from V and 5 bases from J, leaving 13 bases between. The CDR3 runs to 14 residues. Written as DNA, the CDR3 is TGTGCCAGCAGCTTCCGGGACGGCCGAACTGAAGCTTTCTTT. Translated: CASSFRDGRTEAFF.

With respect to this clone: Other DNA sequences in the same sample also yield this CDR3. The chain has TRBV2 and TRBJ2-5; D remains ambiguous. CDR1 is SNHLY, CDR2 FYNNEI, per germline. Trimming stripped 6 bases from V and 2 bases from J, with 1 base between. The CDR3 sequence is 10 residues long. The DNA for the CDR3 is TGTGCCAGCAGACAAGAGACCCAGTACTTC. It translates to CASRQETQYF.

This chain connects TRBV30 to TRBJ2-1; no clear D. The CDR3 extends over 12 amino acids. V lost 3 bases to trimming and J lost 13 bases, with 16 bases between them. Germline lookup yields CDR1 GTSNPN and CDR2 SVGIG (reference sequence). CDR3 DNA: TGTGCCTGGAGCCCCCTTAAAAGTCCCCAGTTCTTC. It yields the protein CAWSPLKSPQFF.

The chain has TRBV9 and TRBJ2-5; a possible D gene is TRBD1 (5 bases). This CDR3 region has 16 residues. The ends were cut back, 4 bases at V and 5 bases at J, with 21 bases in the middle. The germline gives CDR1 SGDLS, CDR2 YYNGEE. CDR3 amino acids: CASSPPRTTGPETQYF. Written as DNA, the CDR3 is TGTGCCAGCAGCCCTCCCCGGACAACCGGGCCGGAGACCCAGTACTTC.

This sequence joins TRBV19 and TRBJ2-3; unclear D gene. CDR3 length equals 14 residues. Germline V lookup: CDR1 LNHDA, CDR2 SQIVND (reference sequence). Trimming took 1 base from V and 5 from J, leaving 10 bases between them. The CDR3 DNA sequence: TGTGCCAGTAGTATAGCGACTCTCAAAGATACGCAGTATTTT. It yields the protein CASSIATLKDTQYF.

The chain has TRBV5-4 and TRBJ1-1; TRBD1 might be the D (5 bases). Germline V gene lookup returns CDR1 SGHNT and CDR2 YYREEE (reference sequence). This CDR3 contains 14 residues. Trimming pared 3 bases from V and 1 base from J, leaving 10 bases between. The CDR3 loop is CASSWWGGNTEAFF. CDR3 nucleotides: TGTGCCAGCAGCTGGTGGGGCGGGAACACTGAAGCTTTCTTT.

CDR3 protein: CASSPLDGNYNEQFF. The CDR3 DNA follows: TGTGCCAGCAGCCCGCTGGACGGGAACTACAATGAGCAGTTCTTC. The chain carries TRBV11-2 and TRBJ2-1, with D possibly TRBD2 on 5 matching bases. Germline CDR1 and CDR2: SGHAT and FQNNGV. V was clipped by 5 bases and J by 3 bases, with 14 bases between them. The CDR3 loop spans 15 amino acids. The full variable domain, in which reference TRBV11-2 and TRBJ2-1 provide the parts outside the CDR3, is EAGVAQSPRYKIIEKRQSVAFWCNPISGHATLYWYQQILGQGPKLLIQFQNNGVVDDSQLPKDRFSAERLKGVDSTLKIQPAKLEDSAVYLCASSPLDGNYNEQFFGPGTRLTVL.

The CDR3: CASSQSPSGSSYNEQFF. CDR3 in DNA: TGTGCCAGCAGCCAGAGCCCTAGCGGGAGCTCCTACAATGAGCAGTTCTTC. The J gene is TRBJ2-1, the V gene TRBV11-2, with 10 nucleotides matching TRBD2. The CDR3 has 17 amino acids. Germline V lookup: CDR1 SGHAT, CDR2 FQNNGV. V was pared by 5 bases and J by 0 bases, with 7 bases of the junction left unmatched.

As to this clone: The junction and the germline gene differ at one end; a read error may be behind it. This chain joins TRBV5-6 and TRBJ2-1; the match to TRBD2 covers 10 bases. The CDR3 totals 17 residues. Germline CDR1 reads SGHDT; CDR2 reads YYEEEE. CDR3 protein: CASSLWQREGSHNEQFF. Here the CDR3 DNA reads TGTGCCAGCAGCTTGTGGCAGCGGGAGGGCTCCCACAATGAGCAGTTCTTC.

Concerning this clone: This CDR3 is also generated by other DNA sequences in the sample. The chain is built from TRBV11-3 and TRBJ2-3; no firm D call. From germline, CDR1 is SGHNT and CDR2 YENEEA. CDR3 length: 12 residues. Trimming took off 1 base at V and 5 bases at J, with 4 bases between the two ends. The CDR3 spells CASSLGRDTQYF. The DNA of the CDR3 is TGTGCCAGCAGCTTAGGTCGAGATACGCAGTATTTT. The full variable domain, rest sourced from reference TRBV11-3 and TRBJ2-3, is EAGVVQSPRYKIIEKKQPVAFWCNPISGHNTLYWYLQNLGQGPELLIRYENEEAVDDSQLPKDRFSAERLKGVDSTLKIQPAELGDSAVYLCASSLGRDTQYFGPGTRLTVL.

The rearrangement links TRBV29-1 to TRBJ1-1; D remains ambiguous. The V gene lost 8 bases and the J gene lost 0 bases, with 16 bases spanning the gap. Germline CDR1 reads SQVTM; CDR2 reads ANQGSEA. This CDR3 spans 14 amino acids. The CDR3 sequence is CSFVTGAVNTEAFF. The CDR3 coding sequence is TGCAGCTTTGTTACGGGTGCTGTGAACACTGAAGCTTTCTTT.

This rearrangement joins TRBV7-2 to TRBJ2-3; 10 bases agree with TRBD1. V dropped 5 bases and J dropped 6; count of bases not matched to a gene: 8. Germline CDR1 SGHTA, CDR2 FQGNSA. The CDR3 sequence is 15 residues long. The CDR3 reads CASSQRTGGTDTQYF. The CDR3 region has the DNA TGTGCCAGCAGCCAAAGGACAGGGGGTACTGATACGCAGTATTTT.

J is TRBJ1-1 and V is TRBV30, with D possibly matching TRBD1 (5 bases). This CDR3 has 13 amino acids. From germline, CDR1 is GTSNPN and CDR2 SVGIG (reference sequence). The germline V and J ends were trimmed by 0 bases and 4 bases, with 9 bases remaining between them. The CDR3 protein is CAWSVHGGTEAFF. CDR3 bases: TGTGCCTGGAGTGTACACGGGGGCACTGAAGCTTTCTTT.

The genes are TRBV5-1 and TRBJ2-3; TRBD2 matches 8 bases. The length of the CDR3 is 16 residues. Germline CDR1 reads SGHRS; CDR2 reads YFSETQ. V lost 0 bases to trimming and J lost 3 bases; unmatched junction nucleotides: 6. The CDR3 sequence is CASSLGAGEWTDTQYF. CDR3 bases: TGCGCCAGCAGCTTGGGAGCGGGAGAATGGACAGATACGCAGTATTTT. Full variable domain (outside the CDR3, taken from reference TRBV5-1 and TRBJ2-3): KAGVTQTPRYLIKTRGQQVTLSCSPISGHRSVSWYQQTPGQGLQFLFEYFSETQRNKGNFPGRFSGRQFSNSRSEMNVSTLELGDSALYLCASSLGAGEWTDTQYFGPGTRLTVL.